The next 5 T cell receptor beta chains were all read from a single sample in a study of Graves' ophthalmopathy and Graves' hyperthyroidism. RNA transcripts served as template for amplifying TCR beta CDR3 sequences. The library came from an HTBI-primed first-round RT-PCR and a second-round multiplex PCR. TCRdb reprocessed the multiplex PCR reads with MiXCR, giving one entry per CDR3 protein. The sample shows around 1.1 million distinct CDR3 sequences, 36% of them seen only once. Material for sequencing was peripheral blood or thyroid tissue (not recorded which). Receptors originate from an adult man with Graves' hyperthyroidism.

The chain is built from TRBV6-5 and TRBJ1-4, with 9 bases fitting TRBD1. CDR3 size: 16 residues. Germline trimming cut 5 bases from V and 5 bases from J; bases unmatched to any gene: 9. Germline V CDR1 and CDR2: MNHEY, SVGAGI. CDR3 bases: TGTGCCAGCAGTACCCGGGACAGGGTTCGGAATGAAAAACTGTTTTTT. It yields the protein CASSTRDRVRNEKLFF.

V gene TRBV5-1 combines with J gene TRBJ2-7, with 7 bases matching TRBD2. The ends lost 8 bases at V and 0 bases at J; junction bases unmatched: 5. CDR3 size: 13 residues. Germline V CDR1 and CDR2: SGHRS, YFSETQ. The CDR3 loop reads CARTGGSSYEQYF. The CDR3 coding sequence is TGCGCCAGGACTGGCGGGAGCTCCTACGAGCAGTACTTC.

DNA of the CDR3: TGCAGCGTTGGTGTGGGCAGGGACTATGGCTACACCTTC. Its translation is CSVGVGRDYGYTF. The chain links TRBV29-1 to TRBJ1-2; tentatively, D is TRBD1 (5 bases). Trimming removed 4 bases at V and 3 bases at J, with 12 bases between. CDR3 length equals 13 residues. Germline CDR1 is SQVTM and CDR2 is ANQGSEA.

V and J are TRBV7-2 and TRBJ1-2, with TRBD1 matching over 7 bases. The CDR3 has 14 residues. V shed 8 bases and J 8 bases; nucleotides not matched to a gene: 14. Germline CDR1 and CDR2: SGHTA and FQGNSA. Here the CDR3 reads CASGVAGTEGGYTF. CDR3 DNA sequence: TGTGCCAGCGGCGTAGCCGGGACAGAGGGGGGCTACACCTTC. Based on the CDR3 plus reference TRBV7-2 and TRBJ1-2, the full variable domain is GAGVSQSPSNKVTEKGKDVELRCDPISGHTALYWYRQSLGQGLEFLIYFQGNSAPDKSGLPSDRFSAERTGGSVSTLTIQRTQQEDSAVYLCASGVAGTEGGYTFGSGTRLTVV.

The V gene is TRBV7-6, the J gene TRBJ2-5, with TRBD2 matching over 16 bases. Germline CDR1 is SGHVS and CDR2 is FNYEAQ. This CDR3 region has 17 residues. V was clipped by 2 bases and J by 3 bases; unmatched bases: 3. DNA for the CDR3: TGTGCCAGCAGCTTACTGGGACTAGCGGGGGGGGAAGAGACCCAGTACTTC. Translating it yields CASSLLGLAGGEETQYF.